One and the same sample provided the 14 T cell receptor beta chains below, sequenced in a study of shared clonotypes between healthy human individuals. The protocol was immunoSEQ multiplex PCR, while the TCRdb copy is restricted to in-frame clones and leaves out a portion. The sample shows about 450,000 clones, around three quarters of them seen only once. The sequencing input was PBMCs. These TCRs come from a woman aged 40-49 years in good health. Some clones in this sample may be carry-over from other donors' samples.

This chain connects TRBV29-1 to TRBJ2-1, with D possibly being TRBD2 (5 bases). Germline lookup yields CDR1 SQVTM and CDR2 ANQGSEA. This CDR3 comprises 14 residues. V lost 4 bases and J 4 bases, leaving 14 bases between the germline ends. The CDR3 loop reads CSVGFPLGYNEQFF. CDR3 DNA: TGCAGCGTTGGGTTCCCACTAGGATACAATGAGCAGTTCTTC.

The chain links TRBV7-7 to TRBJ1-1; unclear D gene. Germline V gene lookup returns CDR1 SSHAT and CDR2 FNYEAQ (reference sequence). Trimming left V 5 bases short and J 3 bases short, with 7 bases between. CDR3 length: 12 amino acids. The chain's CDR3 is CASSPIDTEAFF. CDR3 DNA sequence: TGTGCCAGCAGCCCCATAGACACTGAAGCTTTCTTT.

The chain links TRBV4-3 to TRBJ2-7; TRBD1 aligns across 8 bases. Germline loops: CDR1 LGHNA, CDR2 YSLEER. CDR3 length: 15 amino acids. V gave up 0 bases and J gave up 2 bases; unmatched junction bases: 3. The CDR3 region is CASSQDTGGPYEQYF. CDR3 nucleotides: TGCGCCAGCAGCCAAGACACAGGGGGACCCTACGAGCAGTACTTC.

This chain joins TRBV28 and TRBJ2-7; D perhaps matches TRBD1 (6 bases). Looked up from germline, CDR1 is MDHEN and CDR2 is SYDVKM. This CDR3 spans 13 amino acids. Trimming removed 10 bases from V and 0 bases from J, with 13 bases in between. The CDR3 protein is CATGDTPSYEQYF. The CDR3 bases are TGTGCCACCGGGGACACACCCTCCTACGAGCAGTACTTC.

The CDR3 loop is CASSQATYGYTF. CDR3 sequence (DNA): TGTGCCAGCAGCCAAGCGACCTATGGCTACACCTTC. The chain has TRBV4-2 and TRBJ1-2; D is unresolved. CDR3 length: 12 amino acids. The V and J ends lost 1 base and 4 bases respectively, with 4 bases between them. Per the germline V gene, CDR1 is LGHNA and CDR2 is YNFKEQ.

As DNA, the CDR3 is TGTGCCAGCAGCTCTACCCCAACCCGCCACCCCTACGAGCAGTACTTC. Protein sequence: CASSSTPTRHPYEQYF. The J gene is TRBJ2-7, the V gene TRBV12-1; the table gives TRBD2 as D, unverified against the DNA. TRBV12-1 is noted as a pseudogene. The CDR3 has 16 amino acids.

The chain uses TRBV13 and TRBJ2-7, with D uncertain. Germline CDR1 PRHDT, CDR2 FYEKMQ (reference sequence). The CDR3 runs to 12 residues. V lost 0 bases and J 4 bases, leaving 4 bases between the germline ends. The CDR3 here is CASSLGRYEQYF. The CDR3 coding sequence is TGTGCCAGCAGCTTAGGCCGGTACGAGCAGTACTTC.

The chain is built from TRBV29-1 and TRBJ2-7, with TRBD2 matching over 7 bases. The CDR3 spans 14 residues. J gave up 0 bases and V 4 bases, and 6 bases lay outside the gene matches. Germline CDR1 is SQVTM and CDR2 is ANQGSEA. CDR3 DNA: TGCAGCGTTGTGGGTCTAGCGGACTCCTACGAGCAGTACTTC. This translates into CSVVGLADSYEQYF.

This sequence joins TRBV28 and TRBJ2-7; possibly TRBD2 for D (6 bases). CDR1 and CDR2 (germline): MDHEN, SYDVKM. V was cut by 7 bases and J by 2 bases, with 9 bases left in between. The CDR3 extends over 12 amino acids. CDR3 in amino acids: CASKRVPYEQYF. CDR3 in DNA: TGTGCCAGCAAGCGGGTCCCCTACGAGCAGTACTTC. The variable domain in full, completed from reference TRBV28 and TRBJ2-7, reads DVKVTQSSRYLVKRTGEKVFLECVQDMDHENMFWYRQDPGLGLRLIYFSYDVKMKEKGDIPEGYSVSREKKERFSLILESASTNQTSMYLCASKRVPYEQYFGPGTRLTVT.

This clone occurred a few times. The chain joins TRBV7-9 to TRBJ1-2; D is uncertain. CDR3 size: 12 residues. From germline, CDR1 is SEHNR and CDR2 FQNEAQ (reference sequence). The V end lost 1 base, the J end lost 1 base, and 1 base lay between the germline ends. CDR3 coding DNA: TGTGCCAGCAGCTTAGATAACTATGGCTACACCTTC. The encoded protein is CASSLDNYGYTF.

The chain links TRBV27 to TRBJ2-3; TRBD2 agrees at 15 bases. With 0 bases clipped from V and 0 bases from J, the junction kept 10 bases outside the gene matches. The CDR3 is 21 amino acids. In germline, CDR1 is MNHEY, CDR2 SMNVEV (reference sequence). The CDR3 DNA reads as TGTGCCAGCAGTTTATCCTGGACTAGCGGGAGGGGGGGTCTTAGCACAGATACGCAGTATTTT. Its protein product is CASSLSWTSGRGGLSTDTQYF.

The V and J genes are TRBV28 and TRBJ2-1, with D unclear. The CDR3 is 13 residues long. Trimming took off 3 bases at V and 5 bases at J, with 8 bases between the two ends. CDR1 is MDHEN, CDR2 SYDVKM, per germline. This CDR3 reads CASSLDPNNEQFF. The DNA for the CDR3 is TGTGCCAGCAGTTTGGATCCGAACAATGAGCAGTTCTTC.

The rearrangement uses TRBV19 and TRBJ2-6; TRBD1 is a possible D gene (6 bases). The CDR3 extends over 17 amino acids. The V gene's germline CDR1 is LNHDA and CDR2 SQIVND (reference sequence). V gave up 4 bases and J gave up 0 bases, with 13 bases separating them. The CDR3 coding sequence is TGTGCCAGTAGTAGACCGACAGGCAGCTCTGGGGCCAACGTCCTGACTTTC. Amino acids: CASSRPTGSSGANVLTF. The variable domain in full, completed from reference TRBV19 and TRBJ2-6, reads DGGITQSPKYLFRKEGQNVTLSCEQNLNHDAMYWYRQDPGQGLRLIYYSQIVNDFQKGDIAEGYSVSREKKESFPLTVTSAQKNPTAFYLCASSRPTGSSGANVLTFGAGSRLTVL.

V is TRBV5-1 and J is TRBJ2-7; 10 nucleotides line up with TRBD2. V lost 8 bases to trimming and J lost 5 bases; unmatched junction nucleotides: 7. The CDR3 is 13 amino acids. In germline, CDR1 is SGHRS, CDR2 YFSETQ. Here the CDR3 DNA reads TGCGCCAGTAGACTAGCGGGCGCGGACGAGCAGTACTTC. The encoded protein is CASRLAGADEQYF.